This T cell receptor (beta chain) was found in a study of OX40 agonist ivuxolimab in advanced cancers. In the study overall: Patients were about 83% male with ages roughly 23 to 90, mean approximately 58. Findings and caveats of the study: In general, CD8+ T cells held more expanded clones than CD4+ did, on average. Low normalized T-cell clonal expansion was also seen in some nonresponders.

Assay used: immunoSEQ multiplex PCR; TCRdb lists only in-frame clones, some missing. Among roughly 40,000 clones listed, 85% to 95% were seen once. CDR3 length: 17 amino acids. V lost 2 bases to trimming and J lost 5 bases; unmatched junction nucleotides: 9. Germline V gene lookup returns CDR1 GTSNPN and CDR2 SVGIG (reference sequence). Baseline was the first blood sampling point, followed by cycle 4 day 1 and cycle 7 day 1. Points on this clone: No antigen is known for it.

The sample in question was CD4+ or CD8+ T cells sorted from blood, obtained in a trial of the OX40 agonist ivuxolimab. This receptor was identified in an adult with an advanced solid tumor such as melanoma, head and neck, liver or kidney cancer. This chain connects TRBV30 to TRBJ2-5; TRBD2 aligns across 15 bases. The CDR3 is CAWSPNRGTSGRETQYF. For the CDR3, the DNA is TGTGCCTGGAGTCCCAACCGGGGGACTAGCGGGAGGGAGACCCAGTACTTC.